Listed below are T cell receptor beta chains from one sample, sequenced in a study of neurological immune-mediated disorders. TCRdb analysed the 5' RACE reads with MiXCR anew, one entry per CDR3 protein. The sample has some 41,000 distinct CDR3 sequences; more than 12% are singletons. Material: CD4+ T cells from blood. The receptors were sampled from a woman aged 55-69 years with HTLV-1-associated myelopathy (HAM/TSP). CDR3s include the opening cysteine and the closing phenylalanine or tryptophan. D genes are given only for firm matches. Size values are once, few and many counts, or a class for expanded clones, and some rows have none.

j_gene,v_gene,abundance,d_gene,CDR3aa,CDR3nt
TRBJ2-2,TRBV10-3,.,TRBD1,CAISEDRDPGELFF,TGTGCCATCAGTGAGGACAGGGACCCCGGGGAGCTGTTTTTT
TRBJ2-7,TRBV29-1,.,.,CSVSVGEQYF,TGCAGCGTCTCAGTGGGGGAGCAGTACTTC
TRBJ1-5,TRBV20-1,many,.,CSARDTYSNQPQHF,TGCAGTGCTAGGGACACTTATAGCAATCAGCCCCAGCATTTT
TRBJ1-2,TRBV5-1,many,.,CASSPGAGAVYGYTF,TGCGCCAGCAGCCCTGGGGCAGGGGCTGTCTATGGCTACACCTTC
TRBJ1-6,TRBV20-1,many,TRBD1,CSASRGGSFYNSPLHF,TGCAGTGCTAGCAGGGGGGGTTCTTTCTATAATTCACCCCTCCACTTT
TRBJ2-3,TRBV30,few,.,CAWQGYSTDTQYF,TGTGCCTGGCAGGGATATAGCACAGATACGCAGTATTTT
TRBJ2-1,TRBV30,many,.,CAWRGGPYNEQFF,TGTGCCTGGAGAGGCGGGCCTTACAATGAGCAGTTCTTC
TRBJ1-4,TRBV7-8,.,TRBD1,CASSPGTGPMGGEKLFF,TGTGCCAGCAGCCCAGGGACAGGCCCGATGGGCGGTGAAAAACTGTTTTTT
TRBJ1-4,TRBV2,many,TRBD1,CASKEQGAEKLFF,TGTGCCAGCAAGGAACAGGGGGCTGAAAAACTGTTTTTT
TRBJ2-3,TRBV10-3,many,TRBD2,CAISDPAGVPDTQYF,TGTGCCATCAGTGATCCCGCGGGGGTGCCAGATACGCAGTATTTT
TRBJ2-7,TRBV6-5,many,.,CASSYTTGGREQYF,TGTGCCAGCAGTTACACAACCGGAGGGCGCGAGCAGTACTTC
TRBJ2-7,TRBV3-1,many,.,CASSPSILDLKNEQYF,TGTGCCAGCAGCCCGTCAATCTTGGACCTTAAGAACGAGCAGTACTTC
TRBJ2-2,TRBV10-3,many,.,CAISLLGGELFF,TGTGCCATCAGTTTGCTCGGCGGGGAGCTGTTTTTT
TRBJ2-7,TRBV20-1,many,TRBD2,CSARDMGLAGGPGRYEQYF,TGCAGTGCTAGAGATATGGGACTAGCGGGGGGGCCAGGTAGATACGAGCAGTACTTC
TRBJ2-3,TRBV20-1,many,.,CSAWGGGSWDTQYF,TGCAGTGCCTGGGGGGGGGGCTCCTGGGATACGCAGTATTTT
TRBJ1-5,TRBV3-1,once,.,CASSSGDGTHPQHF,TGTGCCAGCAGCTCCGGGGATGGAACACATCCCCAGCATTTT
TRBJ2-6,TRBV6-5,many,TRBD2,CASKRGGAGANVLTF,TGTGCCAGCAAACGGGGGGGAGCTGGGGCCAACGTCCTGACTTTC
TRBJ1-4,TRBV10-2,many,.,CASSDPGHPATNEKLFF,TGCGCCAGCAGTGACCCGGGACACCCTGCAACTAATGAAAAACTGTTTTTT
TRBJ1-6,TRBV5-1,many,.,CASSLGQTSRSLHF,TGCGCCAGCAGCTTGGGGCAGACCTCTAGATCCCTCCACTTT
TRBJ2-7,TRBV20-1,many,TRBD1,CSARDNRRGFSGEQYF,TGCAGTGCTAGAGATAATCGCAGGGGGTTTTCGGGGGAGCAGTACTTC
TRBJ1-5,TRBV5-6,.,.,CASSLEPYFGTQPQHF,TGTGCCAGCAGCTTGGAACCTTACTTCGGGACACAGCCCCAGCATTTT
TRBJ2-3,TRBV10-3,once,.,CAISENSWWVRDTQYF,TGTGCCATCAGTGAGAACAGTTGGTGGGTCAGGGATACGCAGTATTTT
TRBJ1-6,TRBV6-5,few,.,CASNAWQNNSPLHF,TGTGCCAGCAATGCTTGGCAAAATAATTCACCCCTCCACTTT
TRBJ2-5,TRBV10-3,.,.,CATILGGAREETQYF,TGTGCCACTATCCTGGGGGGGGCCAGAGAAGAGACCCAGTACTTC
TRBJ1-6,TRBV6-5,many,.,CASSREAASSPLHF,TGTGCCAGCAGCCGCGAGGCTGCGAGTTCACCCCTCCACTTT
TRBJ2-7,TRBV20-1,many,.,CSARAGTYEQYF,TGCAGTGCTAGAGCCGGAACCTACGAGCAGTACTTC
TRBJ2-3,TRBV7-6,many,.,CASSFEGFSTDTQYF,TGTGCCAGCAGCTTCGAGGGATTTTCCACAGATACGCAGTATTTT
TRBJ2-3,TRBV5-1,few,.,CDSSLAGGGLSTDTQYF,TGCGACAGCAGTTTGGCCGGAGGGGGATTGAGCACAGATACGCAGTATTTT
TRBJ1-1,TRBV6-5,many,.,CASKRFNTEAFF,TGTGCCAGCAAAAGGTTCAACACTGAAGCTTTCTTT
TRBJ1-4,TRBV7-2,many,.,CASSLGHVNEKLFF,TGTGCCAGCAGCCTCGGACACGTCAATGAAAAACTGTTTTTT
TRBJ2-7,TRBV20-1,many,.,CSARVWSLGEQYF,TGCAGTGCTAGAGTTTGGAGTTTAGGCGAGCAGTACTTC
TRBJ1-6,TRBV20-1,many,TRBD1,CSAPTGVNSPLHF,TGCAGTGCTCCAACAGGGGTTAATTCACCCCTCCACTTT
TRBJ2-1,TRBV16,many,TRBD2,CASSQSSGGRNEQFF,TGTGCCAGCAGCCAATCATCGGGGGGGCGGAATGAGCAGTTCTTC
TRBJ2-5,TRBV25-1,many,TRBD1,CASSEYGQGEETQYF,TGTGCCAGCAGTGAATACGGGCAGGGGGAAGAGACCCAGTACTTC
TRBJ2-3,TRBV20-1,many,TRBD2,CSAPTSGPSTDTQYF,TGCAGTGCTCCGACTAGCGGGCCTTCTACAGATACGCAGTATTTT
TRBJ2-3,TRBV2,once,.,CASTSGGTSTDTQYF,TGTGCCAGCACCTCCGGCGGGACTAGCACAGATACGCAGTATTTT